The next 10 T cell receptor beta chains were all read from a single sample in a study of T cell clonality in common variable immunodeficiency. Whole-study results and caveats: Fewer deletions and N-nucleotide insertions were reportedly seen in common variable immunodeficiency TCR beta sequences.

The method was immunoSEQ multiplex PCR; TCRdb's version includes in-frame clones alone and lacks a portion of them. The table lists about 26,000 clones, with no singletons. What these receptors recognize is not known. Sequencing was performed on peripheral blood mononuclear cells. These TCRs come from a human donor with common variable immunodeficiency.

As concerns this clone: The read falls 3 residues short of the CDR3 end, and the missing part is taken from the germline J gene. The genes are TRBV7-9 and TRBJ2-7; the match to TRBD1 covers 9 bases. Germline V CDR1 and CDR2: SEHNR, FQNEAQ (reference sequence). V trimming: 8 bases; J trimming: 0 bases; junction bases outside the gene matches: 5. CDR3 size: 14 residues. The DNA read from the CDR3 is TGTGCCAGCTCGTCGGGACAGGGCTCCTACGAG. Amino acid sequence: CASSSGQGSYE. The full CDR3 protein reads CASSSGQGSYEQYF.

Note on this clone: Read sequence stops 3 residues before the CDR3 end, and the germline J gene provides the missing end. The rearrangement joins TRBV2 to TRBJ1-5; 11 nucleotides agree with TRBD1. This CDR3 region has 13 residues. V shed 7 bases and J 6 bases; nucleotides not matched to a gene: 2. CDR1 is SNHLY, CDR2 FYNNEI, per germline. The covered CDR3 bases are TGTGCCAGCACCGGACAGGGGGCTCAGCCC. This sequence encodes CASTGQGAQP. The whole CDR3 sequence reads CASTGQGAQPQHF.

This clone was detected ten times or more. The read is 3 residues too short to cover the CDR3 end, so that end is filled in from the germline J gene. The V and J genes are TRBV6-1 and TRBJ2-3; 8 bases match TRBD2. V gave up 2 bases and J gave up 2 bases; unmatched junction bases: 9. Germline V gene lookup returns CDR1 MNHNS and CDR2 SASEGT. This CDR3 region has 17 residues. CDR3 loop: CASSESAGLATTDTQYF. CDR3 DNA, as far as it was read: TGTGCCAGCAGTGAATCAGCCGGACTAGCCACCACAGATACG.

With regard to this clone: The CDR3 end falls 3 residues outside the read, so it is completed with the germline J gene. V and J are TRBV19 and TRBJ2-4, with 9 bases fitting TRBD1. Germline V lookup: CDR1 LNHDA, CDR2 SQIVND (reference sequence). This CDR3 comprises 15 residues. J gave up 3 bases and V 6 bases, and 6 bases lay outside the gene matches. Here the CDR3 reads CASRMDRGGKNIQYF. The CDR3 DNA, read in part, is TGTGCCAGTAGGATGGACAGGGGCGGCAAAAACATT.

This clone appeared many times. The read ends 3 residues shy of where the CDR3 ends; the end is completed using the germline J gene. V gene TRBV7-9 combines with J gene TRBJ2-3; 7 nucleotides agree with TRBD2. Looked up from germline, CDR1 is SEHNR and CDR2 is FQNEAQ (reference sequence). The CDR3 is 14 amino acids. The part of the CDR3 DNA that was read is TGTGCCAGCAGCTCCCGGGACTACCGCGAAACG. This encodes CASSSRDYRET. The CDR3 reads in full as CASSSRDYRETQYF.

This clone was seen many times. The read ends 3 residues shy of where the CDR3 ends; the end is completed using the germline J gene. The chain employs TRBV18 and TRBJ2-4, with a tentative D call TRBD1 (6 bases). This CDR3 is built from 16 residues. V was pared by 5 bases and J by 0 bases, with 14 bases between. CDR1 is KGHSH, CDR2 LQKENI, per germline. The CDR3 loop is CASSSNRAGAKNIQYF. The covered CDR3 bases are TGTGCCAGCTCATCAAACAGGGCGGGAGCCAAAAACATT. The full variable domain, rest sourced from reference TRBV18 and TRBJ2-4, is NAGVMQNPRHLVRRRGQEARLRCSPMKGHSHVYWYRQLPEEGLKFMVYLQKENIIDESGMPKERFSAEFPKEGPSILRIQQVVRGDSAAYFCASSSNRAGAKNIQYFGAGTRLSVL.

Comments on this clone: The read ends 3 residues before the CDR3 terminus; that terminus is restored from the germline J gene. V gene TRBV5-4 combines with J gene TRBJ2-5; D might be TRBD2 (6 bases). The length of the CDR3 is 15 residues. From germline, CDR1 is SGHNT and CDR2 YYREEE (reference sequence). Trimming pared 0 bases from V and 7 bases from J, leaving 16 bases between. The CDR3 loop reads CASSLDGTGRRTQYF. CDR3 DNA, as far as it was read: TGTGCCAGCAGCTTGGATGGGACTGGGAGGCGGACC. Looking up the rest from reference TRBV5-4 and TRBJ2-5 gives the full variable domain: ETGVTQSPTHLIKTRGQQVTLRCSSQSGHNTVSWYQQALGQGPQFIFQYYREEENGRGNFPPRFSGLQFPNYSSELNVNALELDDSALYLCASSLDGTGRRTQYFGPGTRLLVL.

There are a few counts of this clone. The read gets to within 3 residues of the CDR3 end, and the germline J gene fills in the rest. The chain joins TRBV7-6 to TRBJ2-3, with a weak D call TRBD2 (6 bases). V lost 5 bases and J lost 5, with 20 bases in between. The CDR3 sequence is 16 residues long. Germline V gene sequence: CDR1 SGHVS, CDR2 FNYEAQ. CDR3 bases read: TGTGCCAGCAGCCCCCGAGGGGACTTGCAGGGAGATACG. Translated, it gives CASSPRGDLQGDT. The entire CDR3 protein reads CASSPRGDLQGDTQYF.

CDR3 sequence reads: CATGLADLGGELFF. Incomplete CDR3 DNA: TGCGCCACGGGACTAGCGGACCTAGGCGGGGAG. The genes are TRBV5-1 and TRBJ2-2; 11 positions match TRBD2. The read terminates 3 residues before the CDR3 end, so the remaining end is supplied by the germline J gene. With V trimmed by 9 bases and J by 7 bases, 8 bases remained unmatched. This CDR3 is built from 14 residues. The germline V gene encodes CDR1 SGHRS and CDR2 YFSETQ.

This clone was seen a few times. The read halts 3 residues ahead of the CDR3 end, with the missing end drawn from the germline J gene. The genes are TRBV29-1 and TRBJ2-7; TRBD2 aligns across 13 bases. Germline CDR1 reads SQVTM; CDR2 reads ANQGSEA. This CDR3 has 14 residues. V gave up 6 bases and J gave up 5 bases; unmatched junction bases: 7. CDR3 DNA, as far as it was read: TGCAGCGTAGACTCGGGACTAGCGGGAAACGAG. It encodes CSVDSGLAGNE. The complete CDR3 protein is CSVDSGLAGNEQYF.